What follows describes a single T cell receptor (beta chain). The entry originates in a study of blood T cell repertoires in COVID-19. Study overall: Italy, Spain and the United States were the sources of the convalescent and acute COVID-19 samples. T cells, B-cell-depleted T cells, or PBMCs provided the cDNA or gDNA that served as material.

The CDR3 sequence is 13 residues long. In germline, CDR1 is SGHNT, CDR2 YYREEE (reference sequence). V was clipped by 4 bases and J by 3 bases, with 11 bases between them. Authors' data handling: The assay estimated nucleated cells by amplifying reference gene primers. Sequencing used immunoSEQ multiplex PCR; TCRdb keeps in-frame clones, though not all of them. D and trimming come from the DNA, and the V and J calls and clone size come from that table. The data contain roughly 49,000 clones, over 70% of them singletons. The V call is TRBV5-4, the J call TRBJ2-7; possibly TRBD1 for D (6 bases). The sample consisted of peripheral blood. The sequence was obtained from an elderly woman with acute or convalescent COVID-19. The CDR3 DNA follows: TGTGCCAGCAGCCGGGACAACTACTACGAGCAGTACTTC. It is translated as CASSRDNYYEQYF.